This TCR beta chain stems from a study of CD8+ T cells in alopecia areata. Study summary: Patients in the treated group were given tofacitinib by mouth, 5 to 10 mg twice a day. Study-level points and caveats: The study found higher clonality in lesional than normal scalp, especially in alopecia totalis/universalis. Possibly because of HLA-related factors, TCR sharing was less clear across patients than in mice.

cDNA prepared by RNA extraction and subsequent reverse transcription served as the template for sequencing. The repertoire was sequenced with immunoSEQ multiplex PCR; TCRdb's copy has only in-frame clones and lacks some. The sample carries fewer than 150,000 clones, around three fifths recorded once. For this clone: Its antigen is not known.

Punch biopsies of lesional scalp, plus peripheral blood, were taken from alopecia areata patients. The J segment lost 5 bases and the V segment lost 10 bases, leaving 17 bases of the junction unmatched. Germline V CDR1 and CDR2: SGHRS, YFSETQ. The CDR3 loop spans 16 amino acids. This sample comprised CD4+ T cells sorted from blood, obtained at week 0. This receptor was identified in a human donor with alopecia areata. The rearrangement joins TRBV5-1 to TRBJ2-1; 8 bases are a match to TRBD1. CDR3 sequence reads: CALGGQGSSLNNEQFF. As DNA, the CDR3 is TGCGCCCTAGGCGGACAGGGCTCATCCCTAAACAATGAGCAGTTCTTC.